Listed below are T cell receptor beta chains from one sample, sequenced in a study of cytomegalovirus exposure and HLA in healthy donors. Libraries were prepared by immunoSEQ multiplex PCR; TCRdb keeps only in-frame clonotypes and omits some of them. The data show around 150,000 clones, with around 76% seen just once and more than 0.8% held by the top ten. Sequencing was carried out using PBMCs. These TCRs come from a woman between 40 and 50 years old in good health and CMV-seronegative. CDR3s include the opening cysteine and the closing phenylalanine or tryptophan. The order of the fields is clone size, D gene, V gene, J gene, CDR3 DNA, CDR3 protein. D genes are given only for firm matches. Clone size is shown for a subset of rows, as once, few, many or a class of expanded clone.

abundance: .
d_gene: TRBD1
v_gene: TRBV19
j_gene: TRBJ1-2
CDR3nt: TGTGCCAGTAGTATTGGGACAGGGAGGAACTATGGCTACACCTTC
CDR3aa: CASSIGTGRNYGYTF

abundance: .
d_gene: .
v_gene: TRBV19
j_gene: TRBJ2-7
CDR3nt: TGTGCCAGTAGTATCAGGGGCCCCTACGAGCAGTACTTC
CDR3aa: CASSIRGPYEQYF

abundance: .
d_gene: .
v_gene: TRBV29-1
j_gene: TRBJ1-1
CDR3nt: TGCAGCGTTGAGCAGGCCCAGAACACTGAAGCTTTCTTT
CDR3aa: CSVEQAQNTEAFF

abundance: .
d_gene: TRBD2
v_gene: TRBV5-1
j_gene: TRBJ2-1
CDR3nt: TGCGCCAGCAGCTTGGCCACTAGCGGTATTACAATGAGTGAATTCTTC
CDR3aa: CASSLATSGITMSEFF

abundance: few
d_gene: TRBD1
v_gene: TRBV5-4
j_gene: TRBJ2-7
CDR3nt: TGTGCCAGCAGCGGCCGGGACAGGGAACTTTACTACGAGCAGTACTTC
CDR3aa: CASSGRDRELYYEQYF

abundance: .
d_gene: .
v_gene: TRBV11-3
j_gene: TRBJ1-2
CDR3nt: TGTGCCAGCAGCTTAGCGGGGGAGTATGGCTACACCTTC
CDR3aa: CASSLAGEYGYTF

abundance: .
d_gene: TRBD1
v_gene: TRBV19
j_gene: TRBJ2-5
CDR3nt: TGTGCCAATACCCGGGACAGGGGGGGGAGGGACCAAGAGACCCAGTACTTC
CDR3aa: CANTRDRGGRDQETQYF

abundance: .
d_gene: TRBD1
v_gene: TRBV5-1
j_gene: TRBJ1-1
CDR3nt: TGCGCCAGCAGCCAACTACCGGGACAGGGGACTGAAGCTTTCTTT
CDR3aa: CASSQLPGQGTEAFF

abundance: .
d_gene: TRBD2
v_gene: TRBV30
j_gene: TRBJ2-3
CDR3nt: TGTGCCTGGGGTAAACTAGCGGGAGGGCATGATACGCAGTATTTT
CDR3aa: CAWGKLAGGHDTQYF

abundance: .
d_gene: TRBD1
v_gene: TRBV5-8
j_gene: TRBJ1-3
CDR3nt: TGTGCCAGCAGCCGGGGACAGGCCTTCTCTGGAAACACCATATATTTT
CDR3aa: CASSRGQAFSGNTIYF

abundance: .
d_gene: TRBD1
v_gene: TRBV30
j_gene: TRBJ2-7
CDR3nt: TGTGCCTGGAGTCCCTCGGACAGGGAACAGCAGTACTTC
CDR3aa: CAWSPSDREQQYF

abundance: once
d_gene: TRBD1
v_gene: TRBV14
j_gene: TRBJ1-2
CDR3nt: TGTGCCAGCAGCCGAGGGGACAGTTATGAGGGCTACACCTTC
CDR3aa: CASSRGDSYEGYTF

abundance: .
d_gene: TRBD1
v_gene: TRBV19
j_gene: TRBJ2-7
CDR3nt: TGTGCCAGTAGTGGACAGGGGGCGAGGGAGCAGTACTTC
CDR3aa: CASSGQGAREQYF

abundance: .
d_gene: TRBD2
v_gene: TRBV7-7
j_gene: TRBJ2-1
CDR3nt: TGTGCTAGCAGCTTGGCTAGCGGTACCTACAATGAGCAGTTCTTC
CDR3aa: CASSLASGTYNEQFF

abundance: .
d_gene: .
v_gene: TRBV11-1
j_gene: TRBJ1-1
CDR3nt: TGTGCCAGCAGCTTGGGTCTGACGAGGACTGAAGCTTTCTTT
CDR3aa: CASSLGLTRTEAFF

abundance: .
d_gene: .
v_gene: TRBV7-3
j_gene: TRBJ1-2
CDR3nt: TGTGCCAGCAGCCCCTACAGGGATACGAACTATGGCTACACCTTC
CDR3aa: CASSPYRDTNYGYTF

abundance: .
d_gene: TRBD2
v_gene: TRBV10-3
j_gene: TRBJ2-1
CDR3nt: TGTGCCATCAGTGATGTGGGACTAGCGTCGAGCTCCTACAATGAGCAGTTCTTC
CDR3aa: CAISDVGLASSSYNEQFF

abundance: .
d_gene: TRBD2
v_gene: TRBV5-1
j_gene: TRBJ2-6
CDR3nt: TGCGCCAGCAGCCCGGGGAGGGAGCCTGGGGCCAACGTCCTGACTTTC
CDR3aa: CASSPGREPGANVLTF

abundance: .
d_gene: TRBD1
v_gene: TRBV10-1
j_gene: TRBJ2-5
CDR3nt: TGCGCCAGCAGGACAGGGGATAAAGAGACCCAGTACTTC
CDR3aa: CASRTGDKETQYF

abundance: few
d_gene: .
v_gene: TRBV5-1
j_gene: TRBJ1-2
CDR3nt: TGCGCCAGCAGAGATAGCAGCACCTCCTATGGCTACACCTTC
CDR3aa: CASRDSSTSYGYTF

abundance: .
d_gene: .
v_gene: TRBV18
j_gene: TRBJ2-1
CDR3nt: TGTGCCAGCTCACCAACACAGTACAATGAGCAGTTCTTC
CDR3aa: CASSPTQYNEQFF

abundance: .
d_gene: .
v_gene: TRBV28
j_gene: TRBJ1-2
CDR3nt: TGTGCCAGCACCTATCACAGGGAAGGCTACACCTTC
CDR3aa: CASTYHREGYTF

abundance: .
d_gene: TRBD1
v_gene: TRBV5-6
j_gene: TRBJ2-5
CDR3nt: TGTGCCAGCAGCTTGTCTTGGACAGGGGACCAAGAGACCCAGTACTTC
CDR3aa: CASSLSWTGDQETQYF

abundance: .
d_gene: .
v_gene: TRBV25-1
j_gene: TRBJ2-1
CDR3nt: TGTGCCAGCAAGGATAGCGCGATGTGGAATGAGCAGTTCTTC
CDR3aa: CASKDSAMWNEQFF

abundance: once
d_gene: .
v_gene: TRBV9
j_gene: TRBJ2-5
CDR3nt: TGTGCCAGCAGCCCCCAGGGACTCGTCGAAGAGACCCAGTACTTC
CDR3aa: CASSPQGLVEETQYF

abundance: .
d_gene: .
v_gene: TRBV19
j_gene: TRBJ1-5
CDR3nt: TGTGCCAGTAGTATAGATGTGACGGCGCGGCAGCCCCAGCATTTT
CDR3aa: CASSIDVTARQPQHF

abundance: .
d_gene: TRBD1
v_gene: TRBV5-1
j_gene: TRBJ2-7
CDR3nt: TGCGCCAGCAGCTCCGCGGGACAGGGTTTTTACGAGCAGTACTTC
CDR3aa: CASSSAGQGFYEQYF

abundance: once
d_gene: .
v_gene: TRBV9
j_gene: TRBJ1-1
CDR3nt: TGTGCCAGCAGCGTAGTTACAGGGAACACTGAAGCTTTCTTT
CDR3aa: CASSVVTGNTEAFF

abundance: .
d_gene: TRBD2
v_gene: TRBV7-8
j_gene: TRBJ2-1
CDR3nt: TGTGCCAGCAGCTTAGCGACCGCTAGCGGGAACCTCTACAATGAGCAGTTCTTC
CDR3aa: CASSLATASGNLYNEQFF

abundance: .
d_gene: TRBD1
v_gene: TRBV5-1
j_gene: TRBJ1-2
CDR3nt: TGCGCCAGCAGCCAAGGACAGGGAAACTATGGCTACACCTTC
CDR3aa: CASSQGQGNYGYTF

abundance: .
d_gene: .
v_gene: TRBV11-3
j_gene: TRBJ2-1
CDR3nt: TGTGCCAGCAGCTTTCGAACTAAAGGGGATGAGCAGTTCTTC
CDR3aa: CASSFRTKGDEQFF

abundance: .
d_gene: TRBD1
v_gene: TRBV2
j_gene: TRBJ2-3
CDR3nt: TGTGCCAGCACCTTGTCGGGGACAGGGTTCACAGATACGCAGTATTTT
CDR3aa: CASTLSGTGFTDTQYF

abundance: .
d_gene: .
v_gene: TRBV10-3
j_gene: TRBJ2-1
CDR3nt: TGTGCCATCAGTGAAACCGGGATCTACAATGAGCAGTTCTTC
CDR3aa: CAISETGIYNEQFF